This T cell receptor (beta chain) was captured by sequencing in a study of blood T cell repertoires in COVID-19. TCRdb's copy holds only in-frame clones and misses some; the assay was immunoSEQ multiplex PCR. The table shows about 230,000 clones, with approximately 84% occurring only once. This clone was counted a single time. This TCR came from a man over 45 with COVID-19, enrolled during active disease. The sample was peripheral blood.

The CDR3 spells CASSPGTDYGYTF. The CDR3 DNA is TGTGCCAGCTCACCCGGGACAGACTATGGCTACACCTTC. The chain recombines TRBV18 with TRBJ1-2; 7 bases agree with TRBD1. Germline V gene lookup returns CDR1 KGHSH and CDR2 LQKENI. Losses at the gene ends were 3 bases for V and 3 bases for J; bases not matched to a gene: 1. This CDR3 has 13 residues.